The 30 T cell receptor beta chains below were found in one sample sequenced in a study of blood T cell repertoires in COVID-19. Sequenced by immunoSEQ multiplex PCR; TCRdb stores in-frame clones only, minus some. The data contain some 200,000 clones, less than 90% of them singletons. Specimen: peripheral blood. The receptor set was obtained from a woman in her forties or fifties with acute or convalescent COVID-19.

The chain recombines TRBV6-2 or TRBV6-3 with TRBJ2-5; 9 nucleotides line up with TRBD2. The length of the CDR3 is 15 residues. The germline CDR1 and CDR2 sequences are MNHEY and SVGEGT. V gave up 4 bases and J gave up 5 bases; unmatched junction bases: 8. CDR3 region: CASSSRLAGVETQYF. The CDR3, as DNA: TGTGCCAGCAGTTCTCGGTTAGCGGGAGTGGAGACCCAGTACTTC.

The V gene is TRBV6-2 or TRBV6-3, the J gene TRBJ2-3, with 11 positions matching TRBD1. Germline CDR1 MNHEY, CDR2 SVGEGT. This CDR3 contains 15 residues. The V and J ends lost 4 bases and 8 bases, in that order; junction bases with no gene match: 8. CDR3 residues: CASSSDRGLIVTQYF. CDR3 bases: TGTGCCAGCAGTTCGGACAGGGGGCTTATCGTTACGCAGTATTTT.

This clone has just a few counts. V and J are TRBV19 and TRBJ1-6; a weak D match, TRBD1 (5 bases). V shed 5 bases and J shed 9 bases, with 11 bases lying between them. CDR3 length: 13 amino acids. Per germline, CDR1 LNHDA and CDR2 SQIVND (reference sequence). The CDR3 is CASSSGQFSPLHF. The CDR3 DNA follows: TGTGCCAGTAGTTCAGGGCAATTTTCACCCCTCCACTTT.

The chain joins TRBV11-2 to TRBJ1-1; 11 bases map to TRBD1. V was pared by 1 base and J by 10 bases, with 2 bases of the junction left unmatched. Germline CDR1 reads SGHAT; CDR2 reads FQNNGV. CDR3 length: 13 amino acids. The CDR3 loop reads CASSLGGTGGAFF. CDR3 coding DNA: TGTGCCAGCAGCTTAGGAGGGACAGGGGGAGCTTTCTTT. Looking up the rest from reference TRBV11-2 and TRBJ1-1 gives the full variable domain: EAGVAQSPRYKIIEKRQSVAFWCNPISGHATLYWYQQILGQGPKLLIQFQNNGVVDDSQLPKDRFSAERLKGVDSTLKIQPAKLEDSAVYLCASSLGGTGGAFFGQGTRLTVV.

J is TRBJ2-3 and V is TRBV6-2 or TRBV6-3; possibly TRBD1 for D (6 bases). Germline V gene lookup returns CDR1 MNHEY and CDR2 SVGEGT. The CDR3 length is 14 residues. V shed 2 bases and J shed 11 bases, with 17 bases lying between them. Here the CDR3 reads CASSYTLGALEQYF. CDR3 sequence (DNA): TGTGCCAGCAGTTACACTCTGGGGGCTTTGGAGCAGTATTTT.

This clone was counted a few times. This chain joins TRBV5-1 and TRBJ1-2, with TRBD1 matching over 8 bases. CDR3 length: 16 residues. Trimming removed 1 base from V and 4 bases from J; junction bases left unmatched: 9. Germline CDR1 and CDR2: SGHRS and YFSETQ. CDR3 DNA: TGCGCCAGCAGCTTGTCTCCAGGGGGCTATTCCTATGGCTACACCTTC. This encodes CASSLSPGGYSYGYTF. Full variable domain (rest looked up from reference TRBV5-1 and TRBJ1-2): KAGVTQTPRYLIKTRGQQVTLSCSPISGHRSVSWYQQTPGQGLQFLFEYFSETQRNKGNFPGRFSGRQFSNSRSEMNVSTLELGDSALYLCASSLSPGGYSYGYTFGSGTRLTVV.

This clone was detected once. The chain links TRBV4-1 to TRBJ2-7; D not resolved. V lost 1 base and J lost 0, with 7 bases in between. The CDR3 spans 14 residues. Germline V CDR1 and CDR2: MGHRA, YSYEKL. DNA of the CDR3: TGCGCCAGCAGCCAAGTCTTCAGCTCCTACGAGCAGTACTTC. It encodes CASSQVFSSYEQYF.

This clone was detected many times. The rearrangement uses TRBV19 and TRBJ1-5; perhaps TRBD1 as D (6 bases). The V gene's germline CDR1 is LNHDA and CDR2 SQIVND (reference sequence). This CDR3 comprises 15 residues. The germline V and J ends were trimmed by 7 bases and 2 bases, with 15 bases remaining between them. The CDR3 loop is CASTPQGIGNQPQHF. For the CDR3, the DNA is TGTGCCAGTACCCCACAGGGAATAGGCAATCAGCCCCAGCATTTT. The full variable domain, rest sourced from reference TRBV19 and TRBJ1-5, is DGGITQSPKYLFRKEGQNVTLSCEQNLNHDAMYWYRQDPGQGLRLIYYSQIVNDFQKGDIAEGYSVSREKKESFPLTVTSAQKNPTAFYLCASTPQGIGNQPQHFGDGTRLSIL.

Comment on this clone: Sequence at one end of the junction differs from germline and may be a read error. The CDR3 nucleotides are TGTGCCAGCAGTGAAGACATCGGCTATGGCTATACCTTC. It codes for CASSEDIGYGYTF. The chain couples TRBV25-1 to TRBJ1-2; D gene unclear. The CDR3 has 13 amino acids. Germline lookup yields CDR1 MGHDK and CDR2 SYGVNS.

The chain carries TRBV5-4 and TRBJ2-5; D remains ambiguous. CDR1 SGHNT and CDR2 YYREEE come from the germline V gene (reference sequence). Trimming pared 1 base from V and 1 base from J, leaving 8 bases between. The length of the CDR3 is 14 residues. The CDR3 protein is CASSLSRIQETQYF. The DNA of the CDR3 is TGTGCCAGCAGCTTGAGTAGAATCCAAGAGACCCAGTACTTC.

The chain uses TRBV5-6 and TRBJ2-5; 8 positions match TRBD1. Trimming took 1 base from V and 4 from J; bases not matched to a gene: 0. This CDR3 is 13 amino acids long. The germline gives CDR1 SGHDT, CDR2 YYEEEE. For the CDR3, the DNA is TGTGCCAGCAGCTTGACAGGGGGAGAGACCCAGTACTTC. This sequence encodes CASSLTGGETQYF.

This clone appeared once. This sequence joins TRBV13 and TRBJ2-7; 11 nucleotides align to TRBD2. V lost 0 bases and J lost 4; bases outside the gene matches: 5. This CDR3 contains 16 residues. Germline assignment: CDR1 PRHDT and CDR2 FYEKMQ (reference sequence). The CDR3 reads CASSLGGLAVGYEQYF. The CDR3 DNA is TGTGCCAGCAGCTTAGGGGGACTAGCGGTTGGGTACGAGCAGTACTTC. Looking up the rest from reference TRBV13 and TRBJ2-7 gives the full variable domain: AAGVIQSPRHLIKEKRETATLKCYPIPRHDTVYWYQQGPGQDPQFLISFYEKMQSDKGSIPDRFSAQQFSDYHSELNMSSLELGDSALYFCASSLGGLAVGYEQYFGPGTRLTVT.

The gene calls are TRBV3-1 (or the pseudogene TRBV3-2) and TRBJ2-7; D might be TRBD2 (5 bases). Germline CDR1 is LGHDT and CDR2 is YNNKEL (reference sequence). This CDR3 has 15 amino acids. V lost 4 bases, J lost 2 bases, and 15 bases lay in between. This CDR3 is CASSPRGSGPYEQYF. Written as DNA, the CDR3 is TGTGCCAGCAGCCCCCGGGGTTCGGGCCCCTACGAGCAGTACTTC.

V and J are TRBV28 and TRBJ2-1; TRBD2 agrees at 7 bases. The V gene's germline CDR1 is MDHEN and CDR2 SYDVKM. The ends lost 3 bases at V and 5 bases at J; junction bases unmatched: 7. The CDR3 is 15 amino acids. The CDR3 loop reads CASSFTGLRNNEQFF. The CDR3 region has the DNA TGTGCCAGCAGTTTTACGGGACTAAGAAACAATGAGCAGTTCTTC.

In this sample, this clone turned up many times. The V call is TRBV2, the J call TRBJ2-1, with TRBD2 matching 14 bases. Germline CDR1 is SNHLY and CDR2 is FYNNEI. The CDR3 is made up of 18 amino acids. V gave up 2 bases and J gave up 4 bases; unmatched junction bases: 7. The CDR3 protein is CASSERLAGGTGYNEQFF. The DNA for the CDR3 is TGTGCCAGCAGTGAACGACTAGCGGGGGGGACGGGGTACAATGAGCAGTTCTTC. The entire variable domain, with the rest obtained from reference TRBV2 and TRBJ2-1, is as follows: EPEVTQTPSHQVTQMGQEVILRCVPISNHLYFYWYRQILGQKVEFLVSFYNNEISEKSEIFDDQFSVERPDGSNFTLKIRSTKLEDSAMYFCASSERLAGGTGYNEQFFGPGTRLTVL.

This chain connects TRBV4-1 to TRBJ2-2, with D possibly matching TRBD2 (5 bases). V gave up 2 bases and J gave up 2 bases, with 21 bases separating them. Germline CDR1 MGHRA, CDR2 YSYEKL. This CDR3 spans 19 amino acids. The CDR3 nucleotides are TGCGCCAGCAGCCAACGGGGTGGTAGTAGTTGGGCAAACACCGGGGAGCTGTTTTTT. Its translation: CASSQRGGSSWANTGELFF.

The chain employs TRBV6-5 and TRBJ2-7; TRBD1 aligns across 10 bases. Germline values: CDR1 MNHEY, CDR2 SVGAGI. Germline trimming cut 6 bases from V and 2 bases from J; bases unmatched to any gene: 4. CDR3 length: 14 amino acids. CDR3 region: CASSRQGAAYEQYF. The CDR3 DNA follows: TGTGCCAGCAGCAGACAGGGGGCGGCCTACGAGCAGTACTTC.

The J gene is TRBJ2-4, the V gene TRBV27; tentatively, D is TRBD1 (6 bases). Trimming stripped 6 bases from V and 0 bases from J, with 9 bases between. The CDR3 is made up of 14 amino acids. Germline assignment: CDR1 MNHEY and CDR2 SMNVEV (reference sequence). The CDR3 nucleotides read TGTGCCAGCAGAGTAGGGGGAGCCAAAAACATTCAGTACTTC. Translating gives CASRVGGAKNIQYF.

V is TRBV5-8 and J is TRBJ2-5; TRBD1 agrees at 12 bases. CDR1 and CDR2 (germline): SGHTS, YDEGEE. V shed 1 base, J shed 7 bases, and the junction held 17 bases outside the gene matches. CDR3 length: 19 residues. The CDR3 spells CASSLTRPGQGASFWTQYF. The DNA of the CDR3 is TGTGCCAGCAGCTTGACCAGACCGGGACAGGGGGCCAGTTTTTGGACCCAGTACTTC.

The chain is built from TRBV9 and TRBJ2-3; a possible D gene is TRBD2 (6 bases). Trimming shortened V by 0 bases and J by 3 bases, and 17 bases separated the two germline ends. Per germline, CDR1 SGDLS and CDR2 YYNGEE. The CDR3 loop spans 17 amino acids. CDR3 protein: CASSVGGSGVTTDTQYF. Written as DNA, the CDR3 is TGTGCCAGCAGCGTAGGAGGTAGCGGAGTAACAACAGATACGCAGTATTTT. Full variable domain (rest looked up from reference TRBV9 and TRBJ2-3): DSGVTQTPKHLITATGQRVTLRCSPRSGDLSVYWYQQSLDQGLQFLIQYYNGEERAKGNILERFSAQQFPDLHSELNLSSLELGDSALYFCASSVGGSGVTTDTQYFGPGTRLTVL.

This clone was picked up one time. The chain combines TRBV15 with TRBJ1-5, with a tentative D call TRBD1 (6 bases). The CDR3 spans 15 residues. The germline V gene has CDR1 LNHNV and CDR2 YYDKDF (reference sequence). V lost 0 bases and J 2 bases, leaving 8 bases between the germline ends. In nucleotides, the CDR3 is TGTGCCACCAGCAGAGATAACAGGGGCAATCAGCCCCAGCATTTT. Translating it yields CATSRDNRGNQPQHF.

V and J are TRBV4-2 and TRBJ1-1; the D is unclear. From germline, CDR1 is LGHNA and CDR2 YNFKEQ. The CDR3 has 14 residues. Trimming shortened V by 0 bases and J by 5 bases, and 10 bases separated the two germline ends. The CDR3 nucleotides are TGTGCCAGCAGCCAAGATTCGGTAGAAACTGAAGCTTTCTTT. Encoded protein: CASSQDSVETEAFF.

For the CDR3, the DNA is TGTGCCAGCAGCTTAGCTCTAGGGGTCATTTATGGCTACACCTTC. It encodes CASSLALGVIYGYTF. The chain is built from TRBV11-2 and TRBJ1-2; possibly TRBD1 for D (5 bases). Germline loops: CDR1 SGHAT, CDR2 FQNNGV. This CDR3 has 15 residues. Trimming shortened V by 1 base and J by 5 bases, and 14 bases separated the two germline ends.

This clone came up once. This chain links TRBV10-2 with TRBJ2-1; 13 nucleotides agree with TRBD2. Germline V gene lookup returns CDR1 WSHSY and CDR2 SAAADI. This CDR3 contains 16 residues. J lost 8 bases, V lost 3 bases, and 7 bases had no gene match. In DNA form, the CDR3 reads TGCGCCAGCAGTGAAAGGGGACTAGCGGGGATAGATGAGCAGTTCTTC. Its translation: CASSERGLAGIDEQFF.

This clone appeared a few times. This chain joins TRBV7-2 and TRBJ1-6, with D uncertain. The CDR3 is 17 residues long. Trimming stripped 2 bases from V and 13 bases from J, with 24 bases between. Per germline, CDR1 SGHTA and CDR2 FQGNSA. The CDR3 DNA is TGTGCCAGCAGCTTAAGCCCTCCGGGTCCTCTCTGGTTCCCCCTCCACTTT. Protein product: CASSLSPPGPLWFPLHF.

This rearrangement joins TRBV5-1 to TRBJ2-1; no definite D call. V was clipped by 4 bases and J by 4 bases, with 9 bases between them. This CDR3 contains 13 residues. The V gene's germline CDR1 is SGHRS and CDR2 YFSETQ. CDR3 coding DNA: TGCGCCAGCAGCCTCCGGGTGTACAATGAGCAGTTCTTC. It translates to CASSLRVYNEQFF.

The CDR3 is CASSQETGRYNEQFF. The CDR3 DNA follows: TGTGCCAGCAGCCAAGAAACAGGGCGCTACAATGAGCAGTTCTTC. This chain joins TRBV3-1 (or the pseudogene TRBV3-2) and TRBJ2-1; possible D gene TRBD1, 6 bases. From germline, CDR1 is LGHDT and CDR2 YNNKEL (reference sequence). Trimming took off 0 bases at V and 3 bases at J, with 9 bases between the two ends. CDR3 length: 15 residues.

This clone came up a few times. This chain links TRBV3-1 (or the pseudogene TRBV3-2) with TRBJ1-5, with no clear D. CDR3 size: 15 residues. Germline V lookup: CDR1 LGHDT, CDR2 YNNKEL (reference sequence). The V end was cut by 0 bases, the J end by 7 bases, with 13 bases between. The DNA for the CDR3 is TGTGCCAGCAGCCAAGACAGGACCTCGGGACAGCCCCAGCATTTT. Amino acids: CASSQDRTSGQPQHF.

The chain combines TRBV20-1 with TRBJ2-7; D is ambiguous. V lost 3 bases, J lost 0 bases, and 12 bases lay in between. From germline, CDR1 is DFQATT and CDR2 SNEGSKA (reference sequence). The CDR3 is made up of 14 amino acids. This chain's CDR3 is CSASVAPSSYEQYF. For the CDR3, the DNA is TGCAGTGCTAGTGTAGCTCCGAGCTCCTACGAGCAGTACTTC.

The chain joins TRBV11-2 to TRBJ1-5, with D perhaps matching TRBD1 (5 bases). CDR1 SGHAT and CDR2 FQNNGV come from the germline V gene. Trimming took off 0 bases at V and 6 bases at J, with 6 bases between the two ends. CDR3 length equals 13 residues. The CDR3 region is CASSLDQGQPQHF. The CDR3 DNA sequence: TGTGCCAGCAGCTTAGATCAGGGTCAGCCCCAGCATTTT.